Listed below are T cell receptor beta chains from one sample, sequenced in a study of T cells expressing NK-cell markers. TCRdb re-called the 5' RACE reads and catalogs CDR3 proteins one per entry, DNA excluded. The data show 350,000 to 400,000 distinct CDR3 sequences, and the top ten clones hold around 11%. Sequencing was performed on blood T cells: a sorted CD56 or NKG2C T cell subset, CD4+ or CD8+ T cells, or bulk PBMC T cells (not recorded which). These TCRs come from a woman aged 50 to 65 in good health. Both conserved end residues are part of each CDR3. Each record gives: J gene, V gene, CDR3 protein.

j_gene: TRBJ1-2; v_gene: TRBV2; CDR3aa: CALLGTLGYGYTF
j_gene: TRBJ2-6; v_gene: TRBV24-1; CDR3aa: CATSDPSDSGANVLTF
j_gene: TRBJ2-5; v_gene: TRBV18; CDR3aa: CASSYGQQETQYF
j_gene: TRBJ2-3; v_gene: TRBV6-6; CDR3aa: CASSYQTSGPSTSTDTQYF
j_gene: TRBJ2-3; v_gene: TRBV12-3/TRBV12-4; CDR3aa: CASSLAPSGSADTQYF
j_gene: TRBJ2-1; v_gene: TRBV5-1; CDR3aa: CASSLEGQGAGEQFF
j_gene: TRBJ2-3; v_gene: TRBV3-1; CDR3aa: CASSPERHTDTQYF
j_gene: TRBJ1-6; v_gene: TRBV20-1; CDR3aa: CSASKGTVGTGPLHF
j_gene: TRBJ2-5; v_gene: TRBV7-9; CDR3aa: CASSEAYGETQYF
j_gene: TRBJ2-7; v_gene: TRBV29-1; CDR3aa: CSGALRDSFGHSYEQYF
j_gene: TRBJ2-7; v_gene: TRBV5-1; CDR3aa: CASSAGQGQIHEQYF
j_gene: TRBJ2-3; v_gene: TRBV23-1; CDR3aa: CASSRVNSTDTQYF
j_gene: TRBJ2-4; v_gene: TRBV5-6; CDR3aa: CASKQGVAKNIQYF
j_gene: TRBJ2-2; v_gene: TRBV6-5; CDR3aa: CASSRLHGLSGELFF
j_gene: TRBJ2-4; v_gene: TRBV10-3; CDR3aa: CAISEKNIQYF
j_gene: TRBJ1-3; v_gene: TRBV10-3; CDR3aa: CAMGQSSSSGNTIYF
j_gene: TRBJ1-1; v_gene: TRBV12-3/TRBV12-4; CDR3aa: CASRPTGGRGPEAFF
j_gene: TRBJ2-1; v_gene: TRBV24-1; CDR3aa: CATSDPLPTGLFF
j_gene: TRBJ2-1; v_gene: TRBV5-1; CDR3aa: CASSLEGTSFYEQFF
j_gene: TRBJ1-4; v_gene: TRBV18; CDR3aa: CASSSPLRGRINEKLFF
j_gene: TRBJ2-4; v_gene: TRBV11-2; CDR3aa: CASSLHLKGGDAKNIQYF
j_gene: TRBJ1-5; v_gene: TRBV14; CDR3aa: CASRGPRTQPQHF
j_gene: TRBJ2-3; v_gene: TRBV29-1; CDR3aa: CSVGLAGFTDTQYF
j_gene: TRBJ2-1; v_gene: TRBV5-8; CDR3aa: CASYRVHNEQFF
j_gene: TRBJ2-1; v_gene: TRBV7-9; CDR3aa: CASSPRESSYNEQFF
j_gene: TRBJ1-2; v_gene: TRBV6-5; CDR3aa: CASRASTNYGYTF
j_gene: TRBJ2-2; v_gene: TRBV19; CDR3aa: CASSGQGTKSGELFF
j_gene: TRBJ2-2; v_gene: TRBV12-3/TRBV12-4; CDR3aa: CASSKTSGRLSGELFF
j_gene: TRBJ1-4; v_gene: TRBV12-5; CDR3aa: CAATSWGQGSEKLFF
j_gene: TRBJ2-2; v_gene: TRBV5-1; CDR3aa: CASSVEQVSTGELFF
j_gene: TRBJ2-7; v_gene: TRBV27; CDR3aa: CASRNRDALDEQYF
j_gene: TRBJ2-2; v_gene: TRBV19; CDR3aa: CASSMWGVNTGELFF
j_gene: TRBJ2-7; v_gene: TRBV3-1; CDR3aa: CASSQNLVSLEQYF
j_gene: TRBJ2-2; v_gene: TRBV20-1; CDR3aa: CSASGLAGGHPPGELFF
j_gene: TRBJ1-4; v_gene: TRBV12-3/TRBV12-4; CDR3aa: CASSPSTGSYHEKLFF
j_gene: TRBJ2-5; v_gene: TRBV19; CDR3aa: CASSTGLAGDPYQETQYF
j_gene: TRBJ1-1; v_gene: TRBV10-2; CDR3aa: CASSEPELYRREAFF
j_gene: TRBJ2-3; v_gene: TRBV20-1; CDR3aa: CGLLARRADTQYF
j_gene: TRBJ2-1; v_gene: TRBV27; CDR3aa: CASKGLTGGRIYNEQFF
j_gene: TRBJ2-1; v_gene: TRBV5-1; CDR3aa: CASSSINHRERKRVSNEQFF